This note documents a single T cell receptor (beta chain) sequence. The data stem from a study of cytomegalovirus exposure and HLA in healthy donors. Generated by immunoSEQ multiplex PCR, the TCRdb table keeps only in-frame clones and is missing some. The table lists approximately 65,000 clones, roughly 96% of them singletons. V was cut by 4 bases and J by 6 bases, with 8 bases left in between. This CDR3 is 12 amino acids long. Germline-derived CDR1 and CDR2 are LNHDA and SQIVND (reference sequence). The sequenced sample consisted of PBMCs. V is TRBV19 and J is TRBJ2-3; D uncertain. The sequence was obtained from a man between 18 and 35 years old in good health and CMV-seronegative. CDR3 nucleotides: TGTGCCAGTAGTACCCTGGGCGATACGCAGTATTTT. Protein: CASSTLGDTQYF.